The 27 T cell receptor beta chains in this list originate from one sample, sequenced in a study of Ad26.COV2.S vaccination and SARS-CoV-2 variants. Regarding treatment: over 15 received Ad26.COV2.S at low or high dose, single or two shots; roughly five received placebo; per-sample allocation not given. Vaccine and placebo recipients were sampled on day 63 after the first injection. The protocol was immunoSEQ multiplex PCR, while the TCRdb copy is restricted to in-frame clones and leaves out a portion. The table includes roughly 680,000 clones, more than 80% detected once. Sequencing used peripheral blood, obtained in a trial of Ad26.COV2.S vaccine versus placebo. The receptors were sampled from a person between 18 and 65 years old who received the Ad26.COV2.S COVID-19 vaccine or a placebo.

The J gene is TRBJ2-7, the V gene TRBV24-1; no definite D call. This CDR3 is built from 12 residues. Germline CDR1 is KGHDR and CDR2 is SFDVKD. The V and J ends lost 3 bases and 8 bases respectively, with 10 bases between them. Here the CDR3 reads CATSDTDKQQYF. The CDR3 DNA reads TGTGCCACCAGTGATACCGACAAGCAGCAGTACTTC.

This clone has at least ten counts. CDR3 in DNA: TGTGCCAGCTCACCAATATCGTGGGACGAGCAGTACTTC. It is translated as CASSPISWDEQYF. The chain recombines TRBV18 with TRBJ2-7; D is unclear. The CDR3 spans 13 residues. The V gene lost 2 bases and the J gene lost 5 bases, with 10 bases spanning the gap. Looked up from germline, CDR1 is KGHSH and CDR2 is LQKENI.

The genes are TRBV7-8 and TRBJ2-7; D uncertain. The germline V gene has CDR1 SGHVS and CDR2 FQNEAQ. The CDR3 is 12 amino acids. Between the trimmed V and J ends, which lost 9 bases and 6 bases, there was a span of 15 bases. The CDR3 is CASRLDTSEQYF. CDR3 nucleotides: TGTGCCAGTCGTCTGGATACGTCCGAGCAGTACTTC.

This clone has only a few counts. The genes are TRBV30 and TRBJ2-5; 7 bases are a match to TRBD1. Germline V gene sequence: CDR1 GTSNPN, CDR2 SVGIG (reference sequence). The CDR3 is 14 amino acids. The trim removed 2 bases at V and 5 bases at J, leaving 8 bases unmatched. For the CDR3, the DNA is TGTGCCTGGAGTTTTACAGGGGTGGAGGAGACCCAGTACTTC. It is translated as CAWSFTGVEETQYF.

CDR3 amino acids: CASSTTGMNTEAFF. For the CDR3, the DNA is TGTGCCAGCAGCACGACTGGGATGAACACTGAAGCTTTCTTT. This chain links TRBV6-5 with TRBJ1-1; D is unclear. The V and J ends lost 6 bases and 0 bases respectively, with 11 bases between them. The CDR3 runs 14 residues. The germline V gene has CDR1 MNHEY and CDR2 SVGAGI.

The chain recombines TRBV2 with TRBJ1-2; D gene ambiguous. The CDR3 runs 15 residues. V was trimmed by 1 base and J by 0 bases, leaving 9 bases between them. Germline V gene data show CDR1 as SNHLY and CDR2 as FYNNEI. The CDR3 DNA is TGTGCCAGCAGTGAAGACACTTCCTCTAACTATGGCTACACCTTC. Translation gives CASSEDTSSNYGYTF.

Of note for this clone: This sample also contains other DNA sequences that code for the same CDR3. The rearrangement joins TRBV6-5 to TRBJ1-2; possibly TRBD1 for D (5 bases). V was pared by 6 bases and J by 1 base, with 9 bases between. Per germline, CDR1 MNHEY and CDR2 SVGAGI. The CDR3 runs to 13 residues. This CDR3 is CASRDDSNYGYTF. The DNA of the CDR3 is TGTGCCAGCAGGGACGACAGTAACTATGGCTACACCTTC.

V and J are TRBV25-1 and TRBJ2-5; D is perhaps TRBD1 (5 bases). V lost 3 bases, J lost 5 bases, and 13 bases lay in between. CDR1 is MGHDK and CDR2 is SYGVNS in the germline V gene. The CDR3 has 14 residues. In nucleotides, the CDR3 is TGTGCCAGCAGTGACCTAGGGAAGGGGGAGACCCAGTACTTC. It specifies CASSDLGKGETQYF. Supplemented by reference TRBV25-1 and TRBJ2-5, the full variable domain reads EADIYQTPRYLVIGTGKKITLECSQTMGHDKMYWYQQDPGMELHLIHYSYGVNSTEKGDLSSESTVSRIRTEHFPLTLESARPSHTSQYLCASSDLGKGETQYFGPGTRLLVL.

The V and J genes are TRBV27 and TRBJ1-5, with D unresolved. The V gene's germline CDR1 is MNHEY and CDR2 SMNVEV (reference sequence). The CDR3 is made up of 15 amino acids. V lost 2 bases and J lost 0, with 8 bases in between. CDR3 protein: CASSLEGYSNQPQHF. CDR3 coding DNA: TGTGCCAGCAGTTTAGAGGGATATAGCAATCAGCCCCAGCATTTT.

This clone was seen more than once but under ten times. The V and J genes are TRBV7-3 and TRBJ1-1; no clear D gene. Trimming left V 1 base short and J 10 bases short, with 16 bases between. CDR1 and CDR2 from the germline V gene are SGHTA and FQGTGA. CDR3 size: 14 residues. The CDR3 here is CASSLMAGDHPAFF. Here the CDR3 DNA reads TGTGCCAGCAGCTTAATGGCCGGCGACCATCCAGCTTTCTTT. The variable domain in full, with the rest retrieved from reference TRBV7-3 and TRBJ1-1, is GAGVSQTPSNKVTEKGKYVELRCDPISGHTALYWYRQSLGQGPEFLIYFQGTGAADDSGLPNDRFFAVRPEGSVSTLKIQRTERGDSAVYLCASSLMAGDHPAFFGQGTRLTVV.

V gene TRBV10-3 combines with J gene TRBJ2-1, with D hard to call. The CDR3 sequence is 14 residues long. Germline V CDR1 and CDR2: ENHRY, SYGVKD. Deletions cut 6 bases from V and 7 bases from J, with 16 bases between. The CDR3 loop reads CAIRSTISMNEQFF. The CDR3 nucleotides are TGTGCCATCAGGTCGACGATCAGCATGAATGAGCAGTTCTTC.

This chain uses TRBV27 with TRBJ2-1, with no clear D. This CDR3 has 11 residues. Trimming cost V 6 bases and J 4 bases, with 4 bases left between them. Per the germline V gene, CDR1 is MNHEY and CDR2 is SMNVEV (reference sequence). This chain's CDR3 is CASRLYNEQFF. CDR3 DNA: TGTGCCAGCAGACTATACAATGAGCAGTTCTTC.

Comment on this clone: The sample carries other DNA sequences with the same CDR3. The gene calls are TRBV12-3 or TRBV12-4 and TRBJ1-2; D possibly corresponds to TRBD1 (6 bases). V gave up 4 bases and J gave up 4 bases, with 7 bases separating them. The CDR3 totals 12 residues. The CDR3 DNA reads TGTGCCAGCAGTTCGGGGGCCTATGGCTACACCTTC. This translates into CASSSGAYGYTF.

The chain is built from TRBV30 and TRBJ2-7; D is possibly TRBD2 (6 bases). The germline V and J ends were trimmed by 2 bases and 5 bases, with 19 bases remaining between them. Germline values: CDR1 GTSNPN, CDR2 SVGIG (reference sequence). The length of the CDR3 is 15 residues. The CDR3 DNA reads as TGTGCCTGGAGTATTCCGGGACTGGCCGTCGACGAGCAGTACTTC. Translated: CAWSIPGLAVDEQYF.

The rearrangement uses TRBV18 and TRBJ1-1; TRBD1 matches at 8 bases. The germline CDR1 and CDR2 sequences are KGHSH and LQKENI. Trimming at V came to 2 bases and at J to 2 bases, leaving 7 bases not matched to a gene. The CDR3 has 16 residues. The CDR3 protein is CASSPVTGQANTEAFF. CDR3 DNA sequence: TGTGCCAGCTCACCAGTGACGGGACAGGCAAACACTGAAGCTTTCTTT.

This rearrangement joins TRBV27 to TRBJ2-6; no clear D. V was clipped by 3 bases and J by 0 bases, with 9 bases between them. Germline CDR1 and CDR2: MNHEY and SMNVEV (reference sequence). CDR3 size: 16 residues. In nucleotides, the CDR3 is TGTGCCAGCAGTTTCACCCGTAGCTCTGGGGCCAACGTCCTGACTTTC. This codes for CASSFTRSSGANVLTF.

The CDR3 DNA reads as TGTGCCAGCAGCTGGACGACAGGGGTGGGCACTGAAGCTTTCTTT. This encodes CASSWTTGVGTEAFF. The chain combines TRBV11-2 with TRBJ1-1, with 8 bases that match TRBD1. V shed 4 bases, J shed 4 bases, and the junction held 8 bases outside the gene matches. Germline CDR1 SGHAT, CDR2 FQNNGV. The CDR3 consists of 15 residues.

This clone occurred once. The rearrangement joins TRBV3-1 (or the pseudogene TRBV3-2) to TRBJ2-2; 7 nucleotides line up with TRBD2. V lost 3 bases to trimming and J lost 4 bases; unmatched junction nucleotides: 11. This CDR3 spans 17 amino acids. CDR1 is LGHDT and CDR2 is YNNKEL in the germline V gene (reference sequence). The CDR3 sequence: CASSHRPGRGVTGELFF. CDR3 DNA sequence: TGTGCCAGCAGCCATCGACCGGGGAGGGGAGTCACCGGGGAGCTGTTTTTT.

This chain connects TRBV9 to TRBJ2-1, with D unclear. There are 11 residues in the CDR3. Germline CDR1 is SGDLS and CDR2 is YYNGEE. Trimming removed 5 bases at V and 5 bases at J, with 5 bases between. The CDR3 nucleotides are TGTGCCAGCAGACAAAACAATGAGCAGTTCTTC. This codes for CASRQNNEQFF.

The CDR3: CASSQDSGQGVSYEQYF. CDR3 sequence (DNA): TGTGCCAGCAGCCAAGATTCAGGACAGGGGGTTTCCTACGAGCAGTACTTC. The chain links TRBV14 to TRBJ2-7; 10 nucleotides agree with TRBD1. The CDR3 sequence is 17 residues long. V lost 0 bases, J lost 1 base, and 6 bases stayed unmatched. The germline CDR1 and CDR2 sequences are SGHDN and FVKESK.

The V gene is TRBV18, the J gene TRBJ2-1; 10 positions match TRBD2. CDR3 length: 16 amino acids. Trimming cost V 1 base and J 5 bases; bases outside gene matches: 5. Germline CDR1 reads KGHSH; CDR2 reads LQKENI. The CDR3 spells CASSPRASGGHNEQFF. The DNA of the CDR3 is TGTGCCAGCTCACCACGGGCTAGCGGGGGCCACAATGAGCAGTTCTTC.

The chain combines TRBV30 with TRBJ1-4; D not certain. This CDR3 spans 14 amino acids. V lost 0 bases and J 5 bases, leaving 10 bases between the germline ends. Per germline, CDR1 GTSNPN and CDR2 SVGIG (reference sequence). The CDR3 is CAWSVVRGNEKLFF. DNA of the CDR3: TGTGCCTGGAGTGTAGTACGGGGAAATGAAAAACTGTTTTTT.

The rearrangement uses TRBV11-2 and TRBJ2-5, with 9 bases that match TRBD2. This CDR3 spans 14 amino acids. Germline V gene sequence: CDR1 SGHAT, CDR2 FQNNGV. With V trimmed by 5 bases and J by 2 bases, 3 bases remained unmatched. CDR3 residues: CASSSSGGQETQYF. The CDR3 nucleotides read TGTGCCAGCAGCAGTAGCGGGGGTCAAGAGACCCAGTACTTC.

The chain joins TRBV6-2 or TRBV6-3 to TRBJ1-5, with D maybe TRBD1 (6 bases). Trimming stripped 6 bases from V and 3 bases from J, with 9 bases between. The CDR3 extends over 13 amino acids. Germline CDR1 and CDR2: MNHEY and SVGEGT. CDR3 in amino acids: CASRYRVNQPQHF. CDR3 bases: TGTGCCAGCAGGTACAGGGTCAATCAGCCCCAGCATTTT.

CDR3 DNA: TGTGCCAGCAGCCAGTACTCCTACAATGAGCAGTTCTTC. Residues: CASSQYSYNEQFF. The rearrangement links TRBV14 to TRBJ2-1, with D hard to call. The CDR3 totals 13 residues. The germline gives CDR1 SGHDN, CDR2 FVKESK. V lost 3 bases and J lost 0, with 3 bases in between.

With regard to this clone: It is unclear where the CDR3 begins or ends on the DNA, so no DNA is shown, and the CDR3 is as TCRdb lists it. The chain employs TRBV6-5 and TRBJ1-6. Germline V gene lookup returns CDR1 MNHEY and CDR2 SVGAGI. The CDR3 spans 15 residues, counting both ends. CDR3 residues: CASTFGPGFNSPLHF.

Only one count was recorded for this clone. The CDR3 region has the DNA TGTGCCAGCGGATATAATGAAAAACTGTTTTTT. It encodes CASGYNEKLFF. V is TRBV2 and J is TRBJ1-4; the D is unclear. The CDR3 is made up of 11 amino acids. From germline, CDR1 is SNHLY and CDR2 FYNNEI. Trimming took off 8 bases at V and 4 bases at J, with 5 bases between the two ends.